Below are 2 T cell receptor beta chains sequenced from a single sample in a study of shared clonotypes between healthy human individuals. Measured with immunoSEQ multiplex PCR; TCRdb has only the in-frame clones, and not every one. The table shows roughly 1,500,000 clones, with 98% occurring only once. Material for sequencing was naive CD4+ T cells sorted from blood. The subset is: CD45RA+ positively selected. The receptors here all came from a man aged 25 to 40 in good health.

The V and J genes are TRBV7-8 and TRBJ2-2; 12 nucleotides line up with TRBD2. The CDR3 runs to 16 residues. The trim removed 4 bases at V and 6 bases at J, leaving 6 bases unmatched. Germline-derived CDR1 and CDR2 are SGHVS and FQNEAQ. DNA of the CDR3: TGTGCCAGCAGCTCTCGACTAGCGGGAGTGGCCGGGGAGCTGTTTTTT. Its protein product is CASSSRLAGVAGELFF.

CDR3 DNA sequence: TGTGCCAGCAGCGTAGGGGGGCTCCCTACCCTACAGAATGAGCAGTTCTTC. Residues: CASSVGGLPTLQNEQFF. This chain uses TRBV9 with TRBJ2-1; a possible D gene is TRBD1 (6 bases). V was shortened by 0 bases and J by 7 bases, with 20 bases between the two germline ends. Looked up from germline, CDR1 is SGDLS and CDR2 is YYNGEE. CDR3 length: 17 amino acids.